A selection of T cell receptor beta chains follows, all from one sample in a study of T cells in Graves' hyperthyroidism and ophthalmopathy. Each CDR3 protein is one row after TCRdb ran MiXCR on the multiplex PCR reads. This repertoire shows more than 500,000 distinct CDR3 sequences, roughly a sixth found once; its top ten account for 25% to 30%. Sequencing was done on a sample of blood. The source is a woman in her 30s with Graves' ophthalmopathy. Both conserved end residues are trimmed from each CDR3. D genes are given only for firm matches. Clone size is shown for a subset of rows, as once, few, many or a class of expanded clone.

TRBV6-2/TRBV6-3	TRBD1	few	TRBJ2-7	ASTIFSRGSGTDLYEQY
TRBV12-3/TRBV12-4	NA	NA	TRBJ1-1	ASGFFPRGPEAF
TRBV25-1	NA	NA	TRBJ1-2	ASSPRGAWGYT
TRBV4-1	NA	NA	TRBJ2-1	ASSQAPASSYNEQF
TRBV5-1	TRBD1	few	TRBJ1-4	ASSPRDSATNEKLF
TRBV4-2	NA	few	TRBJ1-1	ASSQVGGAGPEAF
TRBV5-1	NA	NA	TRBJ2-2	ASSLGVGGRNTGELF
TRBV2	TRBD1	many	TRBJ2-5	ASYITGGLY
TRBV10-3	NA	few	TRBJ2-3	AGSPGKDTQY
TRBV19	NA	NA	TRBJ1-1	ASSISQELNTEAF